This TCR beta chain was observed in a study of persistence of HIV-infected CD4 T cells. Cells were stimulated nonspecifically with anti-CD3/anti-CD28 magnetic beads. Responding CD4+ T cells were sorted by upregulation of both CD40 ligand and CD69. Adults with HIV-1 started suppressive ART while chronically infected. CD8+ T cells were removed from PBMCs prior to stimulation. Study-level points and caveats: TCR analyses could not target the rare provirus-carrying CMV-responding cells.

Concerning this clone: Its antigen is unknown.

Losses at the gene ends were 4 bases for V and 7 bases for J; bases not matched to a gene: 10. Germline values: CDR1 SGHKS, CDR2 YYEKEE (reference sequence). The CDR3 length is 14 residues. The libraries were made with immunoSEQ version 4 in survey mode. Profiled with immunoSEQ multiplex PCR; TCRdb holds only in-frame clones, not every one. In the table there are 30,000 to 45,000 clones, roughly 87% of which are singletons. The TCR originated in an adult man with HIV who was CMV-seropositive. Sequenced material: CD4+ T cells sorted from PBMCs after approximately 19-hour stimulation, taken from a patient who received antiretroviral therapy. This sequence joins TRBV5-5 and TRBJ2-7; TRBD1 aligns across 8 bases. CDR3 bases: TGTGCCAGCAGCCCTGGACAGGGAGACGCGGAGCAGTACTTC. This translates into CASSPGQGDAEQYF.